The 16 T cell receptor beta chains given below trace back to one sample, sequenced in a study of blood T cell repertoires in COVID-19. Sequenced by immunoSEQ multiplex PCR; TCRdb stores in-frame clones only, minus some. This table holds about 87,000 clones, about 83% found once. Material for sequencing was peripheral blood. These receptors were obtained from a woman aged 55-69 years with acute or convalescent COVID-19.

This clone has just one count. This chain connects TRBV7-8 to TRBJ2-7; D might be TRBD2 (5 bases). In germline, CDR1 is SGHVS, CDR2 FQNEAQ. CDR3 length equals 16 residues. V was pared by 5 bases and J by 0 bases, with 17 bases between. The CDR3 DNA is TGTGCCAGCAGCCCTGGATCCTTGGGGAGCTCCTACGAGCAGTACTTC. The encoded protein is CASSPGSLGSSYEQYF.

This clone occurred once. The rearrangement joins TRBV3-1 (or the pseudogene TRBV3-2) to TRBJ2-3; 7 bases align to TRBD1. Germline V gene sequence: CDR1 LGHDT, CDR2 YNNKEL (reference sequence). The CDR3 has 17 residues. The V segment lost 0 bases and the J segment 6 bases; nucleotides outside the gene matches: 12. CDR3 nucleotides: TGTGCCAGCAGCCAAGATAGTAGGGCTAGCAGGGGGGATACGCAGTATTTT. Encoded protein: CASSQDSRASRGDTQYF.

The table lists this clone with a few counts. The genes are TRBV30 and TRBJ1-1, with D hard to call. There are 10 residues in the CDR3. V lost 1 base, J lost 7 bases, and 4 bases lay in between. Per the germline V gene, CDR1 is GTSNPN and CDR2 is SVGIG (reference sequence). The CDR3 is CAWSGGEAFF. The CDR3 nucleotides are TGTGCCTGGAGTGGCGGTGAAGCTTTCTTT.

The chain couples TRBV5-1 to TRBJ1-4; 7 bases fit TRBD1. Trimming removed 4 bases from V and 4 bases from J; junction bases left unmatched: 4. Germline V gives CDR1 SGHRS, CDR2 YFSETQ. This CDR3 spans 14 amino acids. CDR3 DNA: TGCGCCAGCAGCATACAGGGGAATAATGAAAAACTGTTTTTT. The encoded protein is CASSIQGNNEKLFF.

This clone was detected only once. The gene calls are TRBV2 and TRBJ1-1; the D is unclear. The CDR3 spans 12 residues. CDR1 and CDR2 from the germline V gene are SNHLY and FYNNEI. The CDR3 is CACRGFSTEAFF. CDR3 bases: TGTGCGTGCAGAGGTTTTAGCACTGAAGCTTTCTTT.

CDR3 loop: CASSVAKGGDRSTDTQYF. CDR3 nucleotides: TGTGCCAGCAGTGTGGCAAAGGGTGGGGACAGATCCACAGATACGCAGTATTTT. The V gene is TRBV2, the J gene TRBJ2-3; 7 bases line up with TRBD1. Trimming took 4 bases from V and 2 from J; bases not matched to a gene: 15. The CDR3 is 18 residues long. The germline CDR1 and CDR2 sequences are SNHLY and FYNNEI.

The J gene is TRBJ2-5, the V gene TRBV3-1 (or the pseudogene TRBV3-2), with 10 bases aligning to TRBD2. The CDR3 length is 15 residues. The trim removed 1 base at V and 4 bases at J, leaving 3 bases unmatched. From germline, CDR1 is LGHDT and CDR2 YNNKEL (reference sequence). CDR3 amino acids: CASSQGPSGGETQYF. The CDR3 DNA reads as TGTGCCAGCAGCCAAGGTCCTAGCGGGGGAGAGACCCAGTACTTC.

This clone was detected only a few times. The chain carries TRBV12-3 or TRBV12-4 and TRBJ1-2; no firm D call. Trimming stripped 1 base from V and 7 bases from J, with 7 bases between. The CDR3 is 12 residues long. CDR3 residues: CASSLVRGGYTF. In DNA, the CDR3 is TGTGCCAGCAGTTTAGTACGGGGTGGCTACACCTTC.

This rearrangement joins TRBV7-2 to TRBJ1-1; D is possibly TRBD1 (6 bases). From germline, CDR1 is SGHTA and CDR2 FQGNSA. This CDR3 comprises 15 residues. Between the trimmed V and J ends, which lost 4 bases and 0 bases, there was a span of 12 bases. CDR3 sequence (DNA): TGTGCCAGCAGCTCCCGTACAGGGCTGAACACTGAAGCTTTCTTT. Its translation: CASSSRTGLNTEAFF.

This clone has only a few counts. The chain joins TRBV5-1 to TRBJ1-1; D might be TRBD1 (5 bases). Germline loops: CDR1 SGHRS, CDR2 YFSETQ. The CDR3 spans 13 residues. V lost 0 bases, J lost 4 bases, and 7 bases lay in between. CDR3 DNA sequence: TGCGCCAGCAGCTTGGACGGGGGCACTGAAGCTTTCTTT. Residues: CASSLDGGTEAFF.

The gene calls are TRBV3-1 (or the pseudogene TRBV3-2) and TRBJ1-2, with D possibly TRBD1 on 5 matching bases. The germline CDR1 and CDR2 sequences are LGHDT and YNNKEL (reference sequence). Trimming cost V 4 bases and J 4 bases, with 13 bases left between them. The CDR3 totals 14 residues. The CDR3 sequence is CASSPLTGSYGYTF. CDR3 nucleotide sequence: TGTGCCAGCAGCCCGTTAACAGGTTCCTATGGCTACACCTTC.

The gene calls are TRBV6-5 and TRBJ1-5, with 7 bases fitting TRBD1. CDR3 length: 15 residues. Trimming cost V 6 bases and J 1 base; bases outside gene matches: 6. Germline lookup yields CDR1 MNHEY and CDR2 SVGAGI. As DNA, the CDR3 is TGTGCCAGCAGCTACAGGGGCGGCAGCAATCAGCCCCAGCATTTT. It codes for CASSYRGGSNQPQHF.

This clone appeared a few times. The V call is TRBV7-2, the J call TRBJ1-1; maybe TRBD1 (5 bases). The CDR3 has 13 amino acids. Germline V CDR1 and CDR2: SGHTA, FQGNSA. The V end lost 6 bases, the J end lost 4 bases, and 12 bases lay between the germline ends. The CDR3 DNA reads TGTGCCAGCAGTCGGACATCTGGCACTGAAGCTTTCTTT. Translated, it gives CASSRTSGTEAFF.

The V and J genes are TRBV5-1 and TRBJ1-2; D is ambiguous. Germline loops: CDR1 SGHRS, CDR2 YFSETQ. V lost 3 bases to trimming and J lost 8 bases, with 11 bases between them. This CDR3 has 12 amino acids. The CDR3 coding sequence is TGCGCCAGCAGCTCGACTGACTCGGGCTACACCTTC. Translating it yields CASSSTDSGYTF.

This chain uses TRBV11-3 with TRBJ2-3; 7 positions match TRBD2. From germline, CDR1 is SGHNT and CDR2 YENEEA. This CDR3 has 14 amino acids. The ends lost 8 bases at V and 0 bases at J; junction bases unmatched: 5. The CDR3 sequence: CASLGGSSTDTQYF. CDR3 DNA sequence: TGTGCCAGCCTCGGGGGGTCTAGCACAGATACGCAGTATTTT.

The chain carries TRBV9 and TRBJ1-5; a weak D match, TRBD1 (6 bases). From germline, CDR1 is SGDLS and CDR2 YYNGEE. This CDR3 spans 15 amino acids. Trimming took 3 bases from V and 0 from J, leaving 10 bases between them. This CDR3 is CASSATGYSNQPQHF. DNA for the CDR3: TGTGCCAGCAGCGCGACAGGCTATAGCAATCAGCCCCAGCATTTT.